This record looks at one T cell receptor (beta chain) sequence and its context. The antigen is unknown. The sample comes from a study of human T cells and chemical hapten exposure. For the study at large: TCR yields differed between samples (mainly from small differences in pooled library volume).

Sample time point: healthy volunteer bleed at 6 weeks. Blood, whole and unfractionated, served as the source for total RNA extraction. One entry per CDR3 protein, called by TCRdb with MiXCR from the RACE reads. The table shows 70,000 to 85,000 distinct CDR3 sequences, with 8.6% occurring only once. Overall study results and limits: The number of TCRs above 1 in 1000 frequency did not change after DPC sensitization.

This CDR3 region has 14 residues. Germline assignment: CDR1 SNHLY and CDR2 FYNNEI. With 1 base removed from V and 2 bases from J, the gap between germline ends came to 7 bases. The sequence derives from a male donor in good health. Some clones in this sample may be carry-over from other donors' samples. Sequenced input: whole blood. V usage is TRBV2 and J usage is TRBJ2-3; D is unresolved. CDR3 nucleotides: TGTGCCAGCAGTGAAGATGCTTACACAGATACGCAGTATTTT. Its protein product is CASSEDAYTDTQYF.